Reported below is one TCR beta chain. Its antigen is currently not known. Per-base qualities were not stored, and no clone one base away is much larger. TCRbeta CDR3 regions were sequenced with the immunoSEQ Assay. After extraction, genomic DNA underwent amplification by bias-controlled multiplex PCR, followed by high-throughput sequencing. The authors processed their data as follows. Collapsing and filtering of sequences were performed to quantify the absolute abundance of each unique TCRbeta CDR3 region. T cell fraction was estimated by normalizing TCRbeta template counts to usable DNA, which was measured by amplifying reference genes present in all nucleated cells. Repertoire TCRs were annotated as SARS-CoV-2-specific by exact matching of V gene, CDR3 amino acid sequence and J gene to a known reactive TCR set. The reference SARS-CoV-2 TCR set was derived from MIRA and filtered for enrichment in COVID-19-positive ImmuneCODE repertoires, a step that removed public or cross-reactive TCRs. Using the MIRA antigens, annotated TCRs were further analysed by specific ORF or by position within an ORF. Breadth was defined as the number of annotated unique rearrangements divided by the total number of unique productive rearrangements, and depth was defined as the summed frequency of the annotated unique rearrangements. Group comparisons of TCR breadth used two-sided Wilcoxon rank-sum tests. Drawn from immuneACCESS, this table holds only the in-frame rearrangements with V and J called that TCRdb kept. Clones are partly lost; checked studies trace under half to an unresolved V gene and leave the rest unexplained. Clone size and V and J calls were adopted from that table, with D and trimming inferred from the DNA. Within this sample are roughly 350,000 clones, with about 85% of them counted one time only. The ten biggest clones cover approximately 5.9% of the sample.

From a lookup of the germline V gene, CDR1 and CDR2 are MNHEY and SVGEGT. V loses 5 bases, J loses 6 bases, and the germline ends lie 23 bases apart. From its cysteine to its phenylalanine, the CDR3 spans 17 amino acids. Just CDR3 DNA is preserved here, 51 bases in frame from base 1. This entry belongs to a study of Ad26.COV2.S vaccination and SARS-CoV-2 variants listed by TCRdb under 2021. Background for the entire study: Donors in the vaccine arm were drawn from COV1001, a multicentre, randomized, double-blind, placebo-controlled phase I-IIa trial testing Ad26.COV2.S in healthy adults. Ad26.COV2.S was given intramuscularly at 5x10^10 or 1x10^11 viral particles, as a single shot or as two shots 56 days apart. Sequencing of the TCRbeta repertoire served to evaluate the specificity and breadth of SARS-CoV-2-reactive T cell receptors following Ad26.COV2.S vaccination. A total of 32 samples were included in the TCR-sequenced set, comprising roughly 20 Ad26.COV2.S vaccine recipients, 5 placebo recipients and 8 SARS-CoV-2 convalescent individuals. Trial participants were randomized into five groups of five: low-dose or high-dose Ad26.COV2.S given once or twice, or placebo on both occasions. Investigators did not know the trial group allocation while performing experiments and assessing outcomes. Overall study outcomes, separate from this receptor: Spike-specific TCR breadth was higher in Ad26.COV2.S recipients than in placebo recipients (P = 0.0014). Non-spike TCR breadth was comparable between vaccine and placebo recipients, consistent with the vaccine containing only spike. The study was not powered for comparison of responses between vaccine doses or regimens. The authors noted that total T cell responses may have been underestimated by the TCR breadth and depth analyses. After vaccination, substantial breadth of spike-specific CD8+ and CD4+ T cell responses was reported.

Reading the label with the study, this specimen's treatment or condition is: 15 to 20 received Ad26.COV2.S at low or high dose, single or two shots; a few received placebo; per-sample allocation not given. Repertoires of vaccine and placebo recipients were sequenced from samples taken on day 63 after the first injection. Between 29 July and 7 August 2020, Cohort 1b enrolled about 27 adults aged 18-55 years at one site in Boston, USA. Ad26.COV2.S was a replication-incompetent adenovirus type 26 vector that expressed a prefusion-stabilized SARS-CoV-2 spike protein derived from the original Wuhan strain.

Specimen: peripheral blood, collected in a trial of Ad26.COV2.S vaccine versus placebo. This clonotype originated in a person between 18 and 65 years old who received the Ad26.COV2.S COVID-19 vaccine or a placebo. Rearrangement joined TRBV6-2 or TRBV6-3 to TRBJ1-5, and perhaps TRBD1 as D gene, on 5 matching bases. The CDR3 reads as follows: CASSQALGRGGSQPQHF. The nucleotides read TGTGCCAGCAGTCAAGCCCTGGGGAGGGGAGGTAGTCAGCCCCAGCATTTT.